This T cell receptor (beta chain) appears in the sequencing data of a study of identical twins. Each CDR3 protein is one row after TCRdb ran MiXCR on the 5' RACE reads. In the table there are about 450,000 distinct CDR3 sequences, roughly 18% of which are singletons. The sample holds many counts of this clonotype. Germline V gene sequence: CDR1 SGHRS, CDR2 YFSETQ. V was shortened by 6 bases and J by 4 bases, with 10 bases between the two germline ends. The CDR3 consists of 13 residues. Sequencing was carried out using naive T cells sorted from blood. The source is a man in his fifties or sixties in good health. The genes are TRBV5-1 and TRBJ2-2; tentatively, D is TRBD2 (5 bases). As DNA, the CDR3 is TGCGCCAGCAACGAGGGTGCCACCGGGGAGCTGTTTTTT. Residues: CASNEGATGELFF.